The T cell receptor (beta chain) described here comes from a study of Graves' ophthalmopathy and Graves' hyperthyroidism (dated by TCRdb to between 2017 and 2018). Some background on the complete study: A patient counted as having stable hyperthyroidism if there was no progression to ophthalmopathy within 18 months of follow-up. The study used signatures of the TCR beta repertoire to tell Graves' ophthalmopathy apart from Graves' hyperthyroidism and to predict which patients would progress to ophthalmopathy. In total, some 130 blood samples were TCR-sequenced: 40 to 45 ophthalmopathy, under 85 hyperthyroidism and roughly 17 hyperthyroidism-to-ophthalmopathy patients. A discovery set of 95 to 100 patients (43 ophthalmopathy, fewer than 60 stable hyperthyroidism) was enrolled to explore V-J signatures distinguishing ophthalmopathy from hyperthyroidism. For independent validation, a separate cohort was made up of 18 hyperthyroidism patients plus 17 patients who later progressed from hyperthyroidism to ophthalmopathy. T-cell repertoires of thyroid tissue and blood were compared in six hyperthyroidism patients. Following sample collection, hyperthyroidism patients were given methimazole at a starting dose of 30 mg daily, and ophthalmopathy patients were given high-dose intravenous methylprednisolone. The paper as a whole reports these results and caveats: In validation, the model predicted ophthalmopathy progression with more than 70% sensitivity and approximately 75% specificity; approximately 12 predicted patients were CT-confirmed with GO in a median of roughly 6.8 months. Sample size was not predetermined statistically, and investigators were not blinded to group allocation. In cross-validation, the 13-signature model distinguished ophthalmopathy from stable hyperthyroidism with roughly 90% sensitivity and roughly 81% specificity, and in the test set the corresponding values were about 80% and 75%. Most expanded thyroid clonotypes with frequency above 0.001 were also detected in blood, suggesting blood repertoires may reflect the thyroid immune response.

For repertoire sequencing, TCR beta CDR3 regions were amplified from RNA transcripts. The first round was an RT-PCR using HTBI primers with the Qiagen OneStep RT-PCR kit, and this first round was followed by a second-round multiplex PCR, then size selection and purification. Libraries were sequenced paired-end with 100 bp reads on an Illumina HiSeq2000. Processing in the source paper ran as follows. SOAPnuke was used for read processing, and reads with adapters, uncalled bases, a mean Phred below 15, or no exact constant-primer or identifier match were discarded. COPE v1.2.5 was used to merge the high-quality paired reads. Clonotypes were defined as unique nucleotide sequences and were aligned to IMGT TRB V, D and J references using MiTCR v1.1. The analysis was limited to V-J combinations with a frequency above 0.0001, which together covered over 99% of the repertoires. A TCR clonal expansion and chaos score per V-J combination was defined as the ratio of F50 clonal expansion to chaos observed in the TCRdist matrix. Welch's t-statistics and random forest were used to reduce the features to about 12 V-J combinations, which were then used as input to a naive Bayes classifier. The similarity between thyroid and blood repertoires was quantified using the Morisita-Horn index. TCRdb itself trimmed the public reads at Q25 with fastp, ran MiXCR and retained productive beta chains. Each record represents a unique CDR3 protein, reported with the most common genes and DNA among its rows. It is TCRdb's table, rather than the study itself, that gives the V and J calls and clone size. In this sample the table shows 1 million to 1.3 million distinct CDR3 sequences, roughly 35% of which occur a single time. The ten biggest clones cover more than 9.5% of the sample.

A note on this clonotype: Its antigen remains undetermined. Here the CDR3 omits its conserved ending phenylalanine or tryptophan, so a read error is the likely source. The limits of the CDR3 on the DNA are not certain, so only TCRdb's listed CDR3 is given.

The hyperthyroidism patients were 18 to 65 years old and newly diagnosed, with a disease duration of less than 2 months. Patients with other autoimmune diseases, uncontrolled infections, pregnancy or lactation were excluded. Clinical symptoms, serum thyroxine, TRAb, thyroid ultrasound and orbital computed tomography formed the basis of the diagnosis. Total RNA was extracted with Trizol reagent and quality-checked on an Agilent 2100 Bioanalyzer. The CDR3 has 10 amino acids, counting both end residues. The germline V gene supplies CDR1 SGDLS and CDR2 YYNGEE. The sequence came from an adult man with Graves' hyperthyroidism. Sequenced sample: peripheral blood or thyroid tissue (not recorded which). This chain is built from TRBV9 and TRBJ1-4; the table calls TRBD1, which could not be checked here. The encoded CDR3 is CASSVRQGNY.